The 21 T cell receptor beta chains in this list originate from one sample, sequenced in a study of cytomegalovirus exposure and HLA in healthy donors. A multiplex PCR was run with 60 Vbeta primers and 13 Jbeta primers. The assay was immunoSEQ multiplex PCR, and TCRdb's table has in-frame clones only and misses some. Found here are under 200,000 clones, approximately 62% of them singletons; the top ten hold less than 1.5%. The specimen was PBMCs. The receptor source for this set is a man in his fifties in good health and CMV-seronegative.

V gene TRBV10-1 combines with J gene TRBJ1-2, with D possibly being TRBD1 (6 bases). V was trimmed by 4 bases and J by 4 bases, leaving 19 bases between them. CDR1 and CDR2 (germline): WNHNN, SYGVQD (reference sequence). The CDR3 has 16 residues. In nucleotides, the CDR3 is TGCGCCAGCAGTGCCCTCCCTACAGGGTTCTCCTATGGCTACACCTTC. Amino acids: CASSALPTGFSYGYTF.

This rearrangement joins TRBV10-3 to TRBJ2-5; TRBD1 matches 9 bases. Trimming at V came to 0 bases and at J to 2 bases, leaving 1 base not matched to a gene. The CDR3 contains 15 residues. Germline V lookup: CDR1 ENHRY, CDR2 SYGVKD. In DNA, the CDR3 is TGTGCCATCAGTGAGTCGGGGACAGGGCAAGAGACCCAGTACTTC. Residues: CAISESGTGQETQYF.

The J gene is TRBJ2-7, the V gene TRBV5-1; tentatively, D is TRBD2 (6 bases). The V end lost 2 bases, the J end lost 0 bases, and 12 bases lay between the germline ends. Germline lookup yields CDR1 SGHRS and CDR2 YFSETQ. The CDR3 has 15 amino acids. The CDR3 loop reads CASSFAGLTSYEQYF. The CDR3 DNA reads as TGCGCCAGCAGCTTCGCGGGGCTTACCTCCTACGAGCAGTACTTC.

This clone was seen more than once but under ten times. The rearrangement links TRBV6-1 to TRBJ2-4; D call uncertain. V was trimmed by 2 bases and J by 6 bases, leaving 8 bases between them. Looked up from germline, CDR1 is MNHNS and CDR2 is SASEGT. This CDR3 contains 13 residues. CDR3 coding DNA: TGTGCCAGCAGTGAAAACAGTTTAAACATTCAGTACTTC. It translates to CASSENSLNIQYF.

The rearrangement joins TRBV4-1 to TRBJ1-5, with TRBD1 matching 7 bases. The trim removed 3 bases at V and 7 bases at J, leaving 6 bases unmatched. Germline values: CDR1 MGHRA, CDR2 YSYEKL. The CDR3 is made up of 14 amino acids. This chain's CDR3 is CASSHTGAGQPQHF. The CDR3, as DNA: TGCGCCAGCAGCCATACAGGGGCAGGACAGCCCCAGCATTTT.

This chain uses TRBV5-1 with TRBJ2-3, with 15 bases that match TRBD2. Germline CDR1 and CDR2: SGHRS and YFSETQ. Losses at the gene ends were 2 bases for V and 3 bases for J; bases not matched to a gene: 4. The CDR3 is 17 residues long. CDR3 sequence: CASSFGLAGGKTDTQYF. Written as DNA, the CDR3 is TGCGCCAGCAGCTTTGGACTAGCGGGGGGGAAGACAGATACGCAGTATTTT. Variable domain in full (rest from reference TRBV5-1 and TRBJ2-3): KAGVTQTPRYLIKTRGQQVTLSCSPISGHRSVSWYQQTPGQGLQFLFEYFSETQRNKGNFPGRFSGRQFSNSRSEMNVSTLELGDSALYLCASSFGLAGGKTDTQYFGPGTRLTVL.

This clone has more than one count but fewer than ten. The chain has TRBV6-6 and TRBJ1-6, with unresolved D. The CDR3 is 14 residues long. The ends were cut back, 6 bases at V and 9 bases at J, with 15 bases in the middle. Looked up from germline, CDR1 is MNHNY and CDR2 is SVGAGI (reference sequence). The CDR3 loop reads CASSSLISGSPLHF. Written as DNA, the CDR3 is TGTGCCAGCAGCTCTTTGATCTCGGGTTCACCCCTCCACTTT.

V is TRBV7-9 and J is TRBJ1-6, with 9 bases fitting TRBD1. The trim removed 6 bases at V and 8 bases at J, leaving 11 bases unmatched. CDR1 and CDR2 from the germline V gene are SEHNR and FQNEAQ (reference sequence). The CDR3 loop spans 16 amino acids. This chain's CDR3 is CASRPGLGQGDSPLHF. The CDR3 DNA is TGTGCCAGCAGACCAGGCCTGGGACAGGGAGATTCACCCCTCCACTTT.

V is TRBV27 and J is TRBJ1-6, with D perhaps matching TRBD1 (5 bases). Trimming cost V 6 bases and J 10 bases, with 13 bases left between them. This CDR3 is 13 amino acids long. The germline V gene encodes CDR1 MNHEY and CDR2 SMNVEV (reference sequence). CDR3 sequence: CASRATGRSPLHF. The CDR3 region has the DNA TGTGCCAGCAGGGCTACAGGTCGGTCACCCCTCCACTTT.

The rearrangement joins TRBV5-1 to TRBJ2-3; 8 bases are shared with TRBD2. Germline lookup yields CDR1 SGHRS and CDR2 YFSETQ. V was clipped by 4 bases and J by 5 bases; unmatched bases: 12. The CDR3 loop spans 16 amino acids. The CDR3 loop is CASSLMVAGYLDTQYF. CDR3 coding DNA: TGCGCCAGCAGCCTAATGGTAGCGGGGTATCTAGATACGCAGTATTTT.

This clone is a singleton in its sample. The gene calls are TRBV2 and TRBJ1-1, with TRBD1 identical over 9 bases. CDR3 size: 17 residues. Per the germline V gene, CDR1 is SNHLY and CDR2 is FYNNEI. With V trimmed by 7 bases and J by 1 base, 13 bases remained unmatched. CDR3 residues: CASNTDRGLGGNTEAFF. DNA for the CDR3: TGTGCCAGCAATACCGACAGGGGGTTGGGGGGGAACACTGAAGCTTTCTTT.

The chain combines TRBV4-1 with TRBJ1-1; TRBD1 might be the D (6 bases). Germline V lookup: CDR1 MGHRA, CDR2 YSYEKL. The V and J ends lost 4 bases and 1 base respectively, with 10 bases between them. The CDR3 is made up of 14 amino acids. The CDR3 DNA sequence: TGCGCCAGCAGCCGAGAACAGGGGAACACTGAAGCTTTCTTT. It encodes CASSREQGNTEAFF.

The V call is TRBV2, the J call TRBJ2-5; 7 nucleotides agree with TRBD1. TRBJ2-7 explains the end of the DNA better; the J call may be wrong. The CDR3 sequence is 13 residues long. CDR1 SNHLY and CDR2 FYNNEI come from the germline V gene. The CDR3 coding sequence is TGTGCCAGCAGTCCTCAGGGGGTCTACGAGCAGTACTTC. It encodes CASSPQGVYEQYF.

The chain is built from TRBV19 and TRBJ1-2, with 7 positions matching TRBD1. The CDR3 is 14 residues long. Germline assignment: CDR1 LNHDA and CDR2 SQIVND (reference sequence). The V gene end was trimmed by 4 bases and the J gene end by 8 bases; junction bases not matched to a gene: 10. CDR3 amino acids: CASSRGQLIRGYTF. The CDR3 region has the DNA TGTGCCAGTAGTAGGGGACAGTTAATTCGCGGCTACACCTTC.

V gene TRBV6-5 combines with J gene TRBJ2-7, with TRBD2 matching 8 bases. J gave up 0 bases and V 3 bases, and 7 bases lay outside the gene matches. The CDR3 has 16 amino acids. Germline CDR1 reads MNHEY; CDR2 reads SVGAGI. The CDR3 protein is CASSYGPGGVSYEQYF. CDR3 nucleotide sequence: TGTGCCAGCAGTTATGGGCCGGGGGGGGTCTCCTACGAGCAGTACTTC.

V usage is TRBV5-1 and J usage is TRBJ1-3; D gene ambiguous. Trimming pared 2 bases from V and 0 bases from J, leaving 6 bases between. The CDR3 totals 14 residues. CDR1 SGHRS and CDR2 YFSETQ come from the germline V gene. The CDR3 bases are TGCGCCAGCAGCTTAGCCAACTCTGGAAACACCATATATTTT. Its translation is CASSLANSGNTIYF.

Only a few counts were recorded for this clone. The chain combines TRBV5-1 with TRBJ2-5; D unresolved. This CDR3 is 15 amino acids long. V was trimmed by 0 bases and J by 0 bases, leaving 9 bases between them. Germline assignment: CDR1 SGHRS and CDR2 YFSETQ. The chain's CDR3 is CASSLGTRYQETQYF. CDR3 sequence (DNA): TGCGCCAGCAGCTTGGGAACCAGGTACCAAGAGACCCAGTACTTC.

This chain joins TRBV19 and TRBJ2-3; 9 bases are shared with TRBD1. The CDR3 runs 17 residues. The germline CDR1 and CDR2 sequences are LNHDA and SQIVND (reference sequence). V trimming: 2 bases; J trimming: 0 bases; junction bases outside the gene matches: 6. Written as DNA, the CDR3 is TGTGCCAGTAGTATAAACCGGGGGACAGGGAGCACAGATACGCAGTATTTT. Protein product: CASSINRGTGSTDTQYF. The complete variable domain, with remaining parts taken from reference TRBV19 and TRBJ2-3, reads DGGITQSPKYLFRKEGQNVTLSCEQNLNHDAMYWYRQDPGQGLRLIYYSQIVNDFQKGDIAEGYSVSREKKESFPLTVTSAQKNPTAFYLCASSINRGTGSTDTQYFGPGTRLTVL.

This chain joins TRBV18 and TRBJ1-4, with a weak D call TRBD1 (6 bases). Trimming pared 5 bases from V and 4 bases from J, leaving 14 bases between. CDR3 size: 15 residues. Germline V lookup: CDR1 KGHSH, CDR2 LQKENI. The CDR3 reads CASSDYGTNNEKLFF. The CDR3 region has the DNA TGTGCCAGCTCAGACTACGGGACAAATAATGAAAAACTGTTTTTT.

The chain carries TRBV28 and TRBJ2-7, with 10 bases identical to TRBD1. The CDR3 contains 16 residues. Per the germline V gene, CDR1 is MDHEN and CDR2 is SYDVKM. Trimming at V came to 7 bases and at J to 3 bases, leaving 12 bases not matched to a gene. The CDR3 region is CASIQRGQGYGYEQYF. The CDR3 DNA sequence: TGTGCCAGCATTCAAAGGGGACAGGGGTACGGCTACGAGCAGTACTTC.

Notes on this clone: At one end the junction does not follow the germline gene, possibly because of a read error. This chain connects TRBV10-2 to TRBJ1-1, with 10 bases that match TRBD1. CDR1 is WSHSY, CDR2 SAAADI, per germline. The CDR3 is 15 residues long. CDR3 protein: CAGSEDRTGGTEAFF. CDR3 nucleotide sequence: TGCGCCGGCAGTGAGGATCGGACAGGGGGCACTGAAGCTTTCTTT.